This TCR beta chain is drawn from a study of naive and memory T cell subsets. Whole-study results and caveats: Potentially, T cell activation and differentiation skew this RNA-based measurement.

Four PCR rounds used nested alpha and beta constant region primers plus the SP2 primer. TCRdb reprocessed the UMI-ligation and nested PCR reads via MiXCR and lists one record per CDR3 protein. Here the sample spans more than 25,000 distinct CDR3 sequences, around 5% being singletons. An oligonucleotide containing a UMI was ligated to the 3' end of TCR cDNA. RNA was extracted from 2.5 to 3 ml of whole blood of healthy adults. Cells were not sorted; total RNA input targeted about 1 to 1000 ng. The germline V gene encodes CDR1 MGHDK and CDR2 SYGVNS. The CDR3 has 15 amino acids. Concerning this clonotype: Its antigen remains unidentified. Given a much more abundant clone one base away, this may be a read error.

The clonotype was recovered from an adult in good health. The chain links TRBV25-1 to TRBJ2-3, with 7 nucleotides matching TRBD2. The sequencing sample was made of blood. The CDR3 region is CAGSAASGYTDTQYF. The CDR3 DNA follows: TGTGCCGGCAGTGCGGCTAGCGGATACACAGATACGCAGTATTTT.